The 29 T cell receptor beta chains below all came from one sample that was sequenced in a study of cytomegalovirus exposure and HLA in healthy donors. PCR involved 60 Vbeta and 13 Jbeta primers. TCRdb's copy holds only in-frame clones and misses some; the assay was immunoSEQ multiplex PCR. This sample has over 150,000 clones; 70% to 85% occur once, and the top ten carry approximately 3.7%. Material: PBMCs. Source of these receptors: a man in his thirties or forties in good health and CMV-seropositive.

The chain is built from TRBV10-1 and TRBJ2-7; 9 bases match TRBD2. Trimming removed 6 bases from V and 6 bases from J; junction bases left unmatched: 6. The CDR3 sequence is 13 residues long. The germline V gene encodes CDR1 WNHNN and CDR2 SYGVQD (reference sequence). CDR3 protein: CASSAGGQGEQYF. The CDR3 DNA reads TGCGCCAGCAGCGCGGGGGGGCAGGGCGAGCAGTACTTC.

This sequence joins TRBV28 and TRBJ2-3; 10 bases agree with TRBD2. The trim removed 11 bases at V and 5 bases at J, leaving 13 bases unmatched. Germline loops: CDR1 MDHEN, CDR2 SYDVKM. This CDR3 is built from 15 residues. The CDR3 nucleotides read TGTGCCCTCAATCCCCAGCGGGGGGGCGAAGATACGCAGTATTTT. It translates to CALNPQRGGEDTQYF.

This sequence joins TRBV18 and TRBJ1-1, with TRBD1 as a possible D gene (6 bases). The CDR3 is made up of 14 amino acids. V lost 2 bases, J lost 1 base, and 8 bases lay in between. The germline gives CDR1 KGHSH, CDR2 LQKENI. The CDR3 region has the DNA TGTGCCAGCTCACCATCAGGGGAGAACACTGAAGCTTTCTTT. It yields the protein CASSPSGENTEAFF.

The V gene is TRBV6-5, the J gene TRBJ2-3, with 12 bases matching TRBD2. V lost 6 bases, J lost 6 bases, and 1 base stayed unmatched. CDR1 and CDR2 from the germline V gene are MNHEY and SVGAGI. This CDR3 spans 13 amino acids. The CDR3 loop is CASRLAGGDTQYF. CDR3 nucleotide sequence: TGTGCCAGCAGGCTAGCGGGGGGGGATACGCAGTATTTT.

The sample holds a few counts of this clone. The rearrangement joins TRBV9 to TRBJ1-2; D may be TRBD1 (5 bases). Germline CDR1 reads SGDLS; CDR2 reads YYNGEE. Trimming stripped 2 bases from V and 2 bases from J, with 7 bases between. CDR3 size: 13 residues. DNA for the CDR3: TGTGCCAGCAGCGTCCCAGGGAACTATGGCTACACCTTC. This encodes CASSVPGNYGYTF.

The chain couples TRBV19 to TRBJ2-3; 9 bases are shared with TRBD2. V shed 5 bases, J shed 6 bases, and the junction held 9 bases outside the gene matches. The CDR3 runs to 15 residues. CDR1 is LNHDA and CDR2 is SQIVND in the germline V gene (reference sequence). The CDR3 nucleotides read TGTGCCAGTAGTGTCCTAGCGGGGATTGTTGATACGCAGTATTTT. Its protein is CASSVLAGIVDTQYF. The full variable domain, rest sourced from reference TRBV19 and TRBJ2-3, is DGGITQSPKYLFRKEGQNVTLSCEQNLNHDAMYWYRQDPGQGLRLIYYSQIVNDFQKGDIAEGYSVSREKKESFPLTVTSAQKNPTAFYLCASSVLAGIVDTQYFGPGTRLTVL.

This rearrangement joins TRBV7-2 to TRBJ2-7; TRBD2 matches at 8 bases. CDR1 is SGHTA, CDR2 FQGNSA, per germline. The CDR3 length is 14 residues. Germline trimming cut 5 bases from V and 3 bases from J; bases unmatched to any gene: 6. CDR3: CASSRGGLNYEQYF. The CDR3, as DNA: TGTGCCAGCAGCCGCGGGGGGCTTAACTACGAGCAGTACTTC.

The sample holds one count of this clone. This rearrangement joins TRBV6-1 to TRBJ2-5, with D tentatively TRBD1 (7 bases). Germline CDR1 MNHNS, CDR2 SASEGT. Trimming cost V 6 bases and J 7 bases, with 18 bases left between them. The CDR3 is made up of 14 amino acids. CDR3 DNA: TGTGCCAGCAGCACTGGGGGGCAGGGGGGGACCCAGTACTTC. This sequence encodes CASSTGGQGGTQYF.

The chain combines TRBV11-2 with TRBJ1-5, with no clear D. This CDR3 is 12 amino acids long. Germline CDR1 is SGHAT and CDR2 is FQNNGV. Deletions cut 5 bases from V and 3 bases from J, with 5 bases between. CDR3 in DNA: TGTGCCAGCAGCGCCTACAATCAGCCCCAGCATTTT. This encodes CASSAYNQPQHF.

The chain uses TRBV7-8 and TRBJ1-4; 7 positions match TRBD1. The V gene's germline CDR1 is SGHVS and CDR2 FQNEAQ. V was pared by 5 bases and J by 8 bases, with 11 bases of the junction left unmatched. The CDR3 has 15 residues. Here the CDR3 reads CASSRSTGSMEKLFF. DNA of the CDR3: TGTGCCAGCAGCAGATCGACAGGGTCGATGGAAAAACTGTTTTTT.

The genes are TRBV11-2 and TRBJ2-2; 9 nucleotides agree with TRBD1. Germline lookup yields CDR1 SGHAT and CDR2 FQNNGV. The CDR3 has 17 residues. Trimming at V came to 1 base and at J to 3 bases, leaving 6 bases not matched to a gene. The CDR3 protein is CASSLVGQGSHTGELFF. The CDR3 DNA reads TGTGCCAGCAGCTTAGTCGGACAGGGGAGTCACACCGGGGAGCTGTTTTTT.

The CDR3 sequence is CASSACRVNQPQHF. The CDR3, as DNA: TGTGCCAGCAGTGCCTGTCGGGTCAATCAGCCCCAGCATTTT. V usage is TRBV6-4 and J usage is TRBJ1-5, with D uncertain. This CDR3 has 14 residues. Trimming left V 4 bases short and J 3 bases short, with 10 bases between. The germline gives CDR1 MRHNA, CDR2 SNTAGT.

V usage is TRBV28 and J usage is TRBJ2-7, with TRBD2 matching 9 bases. The CDR3 is made up of 14 amino acids. The germline CDR1 and CDR2 sequences are MDHEN and SYDVKM. With 5 bases clipped from V and 4 bases from J, the junction kept 6 bases outside the gene matches. The CDR3 loop is CASSAAGGQYEQYF. The CDR3 nucleotides are TGTGCCAGCAGTGCCGCGGGGGGGCAGTACGAGCAGTACTTC. Full variable domain (rest looked up from reference TRBV28 and TRBJ2-7): DVKVTQSSRYLVKRTGEKVFLECVQDMDHENMFWYRQDPGLGLRLIYFSYDVKMKEKGDIPEGYSVSREKKERFSLILESASTNQTSMYLCASSAAGGQYEQYFGPGTRLTVT.

This clone was recorded only once. The V and J genes are TRBV6-1 and TRBJ1-5, with a possible D match to TRBD1 (6 bases). Trimming left V 3 bases short and J 6 bases short, with 12 bases between. Germline loops: CDR1 MNHNS, CDR2 SASEGT. This CDR3 region has 14 residues. The CDR3 nucleotides are TGTGCCAGCAGTGATCCGGGACACACTCAGCCCCAGCATTTT. Protein: CASSDPGHTQPQHF.

The chain has TRBV27 and TRBJ2-3; D is ambiguous. CDR1 and CDR2 (germline): MNHEY, SMNVEV (reference sequence). The CDR3 consists of 13 residues. V lost 0 bases and J 6 bases, leaving 7 bases between the germline ends. CDR3 sequence (DNA): TGTGCCAGCAGTTTATCCCTCTCGGATACGCAGTATTTT. Translated: CASSLSLSDTQYF.

V usage is TRBV2 and J usage is TRBJ1-6; D is perhaps TRBD1 (6 bases). The CDR3 contains 14 residues. Germline V CDR1 and CDR2: SNHLY, FYNNEI. Deletions cut 4 bases from V and 8 bases from J, with 12 bases between. The chain's CDR3 is CASSASGADSPLHF. The CDR3 DNA is TGTGCCAGCAGTGCTTCAGGGGCCGATTCACCCCTCCACTTT.

There are a few counts of this clone. The chain combines TRBV7-6 with TRBJ2-3, with TRBD2 matching 9 bases. V was clipped by 4 bases and J by 4 bases; unmatched bases: 9. Germline lookup yields CDR1 SGHVS and CDR2 FNYEAQ. This CDR3 region has 16 residues. The CDR3 loop is CASSSTLAGGSDTQYF. CDR3 nucleotides: TGTGCCAGCAGCTCAACGCTGGCGGGGGGGTCAGATACGCAGTATTTT.

This clone came up a few times. The CDR3 sequence: CASSVESGYNTGELFF. The CDR3 region has the DNA TGTGCCAGCAGCGTAGAATCAGGGTACAACACCGGGGAGCTGTTTTTT. The V and J genes are TRBV9 and TRBJ2-2, with D maybe TRBD1 (5 bases). This CDR3 has 16 residues. Looked up from germline, CDR1 is SGDLS and CDR2 is YYNGEE. Trimming left V 0 bases short and J 2 bases short, with 11 bases between.

The rearrangement uses TRBV7-9 and TRBJ2-7; perhaps TRBD2 as D (5 bases). Germline CDR1 is SEHNR and CDR2 is FQNEAQ (reference sequence). The CDR3 runs 13 residues. Trimming took 2 bases from V and 6 from J, leaving 11 bases between them. CDR3 nucleotide sequence: TGTGCCAGCAGCTTAAATTCCGAGGGCGAGCAGTACTTC. This gives the protein CASSLNSEGEQYF.

This clone turned up a few times. The J gene is TRBJ1-5, the V gene TRBV21-1. TRBV21-1 is tagged as a pseudogene. The length of the CDR3 is 14 residues. The CDR3 reads CASTPGSSNQPQHF. CDR3 nucleotide sequence: TGTGCCAGCACCCCGGGGAGTAGCAATCAGCCCCAGCATTTT.

The rearrangement links TRBV6-6 to TRBJ2-5; D is uncertain. The end of the DNA is better explained by TRBJ2-7, so the J call may be wrong. This CDR3 contains 15 residues. Germline V CDR1 and CDR2: MNHNY, SVGAGI (reference sequence). The DNA for the CDR3 is TGTGCCAGCAGTTCCCGACTTCTCCCAACCTACGAGCAGTACTTC. Protein sequence: CASSSRLLPTYEQYF.

This chain joins TRBV28 and TRBJ1-1, with TRBD1 as a possible D gene (6 bases). The CDR3 totals 14 residues. V was trimmed by 2 bases and J by 7 bases, leaving 14 bases between them. The germline CDR1 and CDR2 sequences are MDHEN and SYDVKM. CDR3 nucleotide sequence: TGTGCCAGCAGTTTAATCCAGGGGACAAGTGAAGCTTTCTTT. Translation: CASSLIQGTSEAFF.

The gene calls are TRBV19 and TRBJ1-5; maybe TRBD1 (5 bases). Germline V lookup: CDR1 LNHDA, CDR2 SQIVND (reference sequence). The V end was cut by 6 bases, the J end by 5 bases, with 11 bases between. The CDR3 totals 13 residues. CDR3 in DNA: TGTGCCAGTAGCGACAGACGATATCAGCCCCAGCATTTT. It is translated as CASSDRRYQPQHF.

This chain connects TRBV30 to TRBJ2-1, with TRBD2 identical over 8 bases. The V gene end was trimmed by 0 bases and the J gene end by 6 bases; junction bases not matched to a gene: 7. Looked up from germline, CDR1 is GTSNPN and CDR2 is SVGIG (reference sequence). The CDR3 is made up of 15 amino acids. The CDR3 bases are TGTGCCTGGAGTGTAGGCGGGGGGCTACTCAATGAGCAGTTCTTC. It yields the protein CAWSVGGGLLNEQFF.

This rearrangement joins TRBV6-1 to TRBJ2-1; TRBD1 matches at 9 bases. Germline V gives CDR1 MNHNS, CDR2 SASEGT. The CDR3 consists of 18 residues. The trim removed 0 bases at V and 6 bases at J, leaving 12 bases unmatched. CDR3 loop: CASSEARGWDRVGNEQFF. The DNA of the CDR3 is TGTGCCAGCAGTGAAGCGCGTGGGTGGGACAGGGTTGGCAATGAGCAGTTCTTC.

CDR3 sequence reads: CASSVEGQGGEQYF. The DNA of the CDR3 is TGTGCCAGCAGCGTAGAGGGACAGGGAGGCGAGCAGTACTTC. The V gene is TRBV9, the J gene TRBJ2-7; TRBD1 agrees at 9 bases. V was pared by 0 bases and J by 6 bases, with 4 bases of the junction left unmatched. This CDR3 is 14 amino acids long. Germline CDR1 and CDR2: SGDLS and YYNGEE. The whole variable domain, filled in from reference TRBV9 and TRBJ2-7, reads DSGVTQTPKHLITATGQRVTLRCSPRSGDLSVYWYQQSLDQGLQFLIQYYNGEERAKGNILERFSAQQFPDLHSELNLSSLELGDSALYFCASSVEGQGGEQYFGPGTRLTVT.

The chain joins TRBV27 to TRBJ2-2; the D is unclear. The CDR3 extends over 13 amino acids. CDR1 is MNHEY and CDR2 is SMNVEV in the germline V gene (reference sequence). CDR3 in DNA: TGTGCTACAACAAGTACCCTCACCGGGGAGCTGTTTTTT. Its protein product is CATTSTLTGELFF.

This clone has only one observation. The gene calls are TRBV29-1 and TRBJ2-7, with D possibly being TRBD1 (5 bases). Looked up from germline, CDR1 is SQVTM and CDR2 is ANQGSEA. V was cut by 4 bases and J by 0 bases, with 10 bases left in between. CDR3 length: 13 residues. The CDR3 loop is CSVVWGSSYEQYF. For the CDR3, the DNA is TGCAGCGTTGTCTGGGGCAGCTCCTACGAGCAGTACTTC.

The genes are TRBV5-1 and TRBJ1-5; TRBD1 aligns across 8 bases. This CDR3 has 15 amino acids. V was pared by 4 bases and J by 7 bases, with 10 bases of the junction left unmatched. Germline V gives CDR1 SGHRS, CDR2 YFSETQ. In DNA form, the CDR3 reads TGCGCCAGCAGCATCTCAGGGGGCGAAGGGCAGCCCCAGCATTTT. Protein product: CASSISGGEGQPQHF.